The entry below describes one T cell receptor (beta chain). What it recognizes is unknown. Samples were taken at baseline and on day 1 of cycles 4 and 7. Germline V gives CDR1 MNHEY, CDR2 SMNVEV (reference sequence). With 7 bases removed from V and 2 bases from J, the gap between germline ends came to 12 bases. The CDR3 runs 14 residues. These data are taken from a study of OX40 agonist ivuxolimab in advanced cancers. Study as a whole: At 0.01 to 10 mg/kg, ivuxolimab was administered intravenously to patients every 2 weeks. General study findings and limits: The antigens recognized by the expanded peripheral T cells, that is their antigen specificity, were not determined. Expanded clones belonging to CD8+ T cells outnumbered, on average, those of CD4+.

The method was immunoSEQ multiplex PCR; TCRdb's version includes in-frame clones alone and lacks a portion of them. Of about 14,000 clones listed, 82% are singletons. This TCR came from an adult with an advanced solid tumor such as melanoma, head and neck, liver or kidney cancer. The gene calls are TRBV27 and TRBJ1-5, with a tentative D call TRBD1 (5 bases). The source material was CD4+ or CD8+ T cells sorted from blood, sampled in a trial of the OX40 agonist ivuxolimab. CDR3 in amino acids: CASTSGGGNQPQHF. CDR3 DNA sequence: TGTGCCAGCACCAGCGGAGGGGGCAATCAGCCCCAGCATTTT.